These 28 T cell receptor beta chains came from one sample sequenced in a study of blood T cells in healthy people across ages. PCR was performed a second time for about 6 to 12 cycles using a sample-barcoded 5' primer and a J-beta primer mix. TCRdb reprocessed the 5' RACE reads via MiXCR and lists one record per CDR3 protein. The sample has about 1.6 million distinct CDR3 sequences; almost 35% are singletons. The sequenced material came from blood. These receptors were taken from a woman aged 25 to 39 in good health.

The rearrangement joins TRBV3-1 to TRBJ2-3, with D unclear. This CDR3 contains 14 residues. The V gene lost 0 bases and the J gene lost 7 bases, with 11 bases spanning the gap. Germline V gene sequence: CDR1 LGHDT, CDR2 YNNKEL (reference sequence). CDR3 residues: CASSQDGEYHTQYF. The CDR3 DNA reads TGTGCCAGCAGCCAAGATGGCGAATACCATACGCAGTATTTT.

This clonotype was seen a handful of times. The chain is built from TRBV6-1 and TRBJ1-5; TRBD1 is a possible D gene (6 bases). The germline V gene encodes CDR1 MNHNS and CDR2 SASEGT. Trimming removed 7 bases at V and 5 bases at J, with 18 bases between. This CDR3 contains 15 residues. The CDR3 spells CASNLGGRGDQPQHF. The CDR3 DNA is TGTGCCAGCAACCTTGGGGGCAGGGGCGATCAGCCCCAGCATTTT.

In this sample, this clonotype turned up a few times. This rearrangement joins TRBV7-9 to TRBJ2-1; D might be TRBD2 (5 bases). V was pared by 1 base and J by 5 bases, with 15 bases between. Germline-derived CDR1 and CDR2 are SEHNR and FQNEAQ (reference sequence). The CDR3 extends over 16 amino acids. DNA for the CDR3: TGTGCCAGCAGCTTAGTTGGCGGGCTCAGAGACAATGAGCAGTTCTTC. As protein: CASSLVGGLRDNEQFF.

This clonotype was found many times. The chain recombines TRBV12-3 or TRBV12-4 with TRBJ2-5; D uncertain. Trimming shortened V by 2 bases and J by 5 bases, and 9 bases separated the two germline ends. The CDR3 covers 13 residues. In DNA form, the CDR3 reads TGTGCCAGCAGTTTATTTAGCTGGGAGACCCAGTACTTC. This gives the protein CASSLFSWETQYF.

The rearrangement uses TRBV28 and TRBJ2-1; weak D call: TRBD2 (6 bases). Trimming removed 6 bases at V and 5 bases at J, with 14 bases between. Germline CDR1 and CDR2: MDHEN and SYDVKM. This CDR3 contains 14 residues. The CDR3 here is CASRGLIGDNEQFF. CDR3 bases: TGTGCCAGCAGGGGACTGATCGGCGACAATGAGCAGTTCTTC.

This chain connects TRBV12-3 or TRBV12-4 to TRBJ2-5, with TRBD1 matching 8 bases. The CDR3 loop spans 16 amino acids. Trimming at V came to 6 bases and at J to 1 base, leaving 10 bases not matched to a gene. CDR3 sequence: CASSQDRGLSQETQYF. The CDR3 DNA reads TGTGCCAGCAGCCAAGACAGGGGCCTTTCCCAAGAGACCCAGTACTTC.

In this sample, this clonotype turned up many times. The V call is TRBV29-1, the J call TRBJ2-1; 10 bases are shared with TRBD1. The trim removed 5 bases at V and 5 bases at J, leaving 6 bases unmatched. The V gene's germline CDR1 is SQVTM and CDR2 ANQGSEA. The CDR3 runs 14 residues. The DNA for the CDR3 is TGCAGCGTTAAAGGGACAGGGGCGAACAATGAGCAGTTCTTC. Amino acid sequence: CSVKGTGANNEQFF.

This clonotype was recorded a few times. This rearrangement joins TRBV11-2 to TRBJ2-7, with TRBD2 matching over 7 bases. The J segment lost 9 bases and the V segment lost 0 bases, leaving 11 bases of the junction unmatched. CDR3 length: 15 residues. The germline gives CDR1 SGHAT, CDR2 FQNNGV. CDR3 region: CASSLDPVAGARQYF. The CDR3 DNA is TGTGCCAGCAGCTTAGATCCCGTGGCGGGAGCACGGCAGTACTTC.

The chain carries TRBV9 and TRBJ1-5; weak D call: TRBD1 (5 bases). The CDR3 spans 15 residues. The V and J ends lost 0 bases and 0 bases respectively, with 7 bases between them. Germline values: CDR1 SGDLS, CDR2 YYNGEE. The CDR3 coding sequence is TGTGCCAGCAGCGTAGGGCAGGGTAGCAATCAGCCCCAGCATTTT. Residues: CASSVGQGSNQPQHF. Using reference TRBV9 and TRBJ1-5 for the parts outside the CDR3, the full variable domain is DSGVTQTPKHLITATGQRVTLRCSPRSGDLSVYWYQQSLDQGLQFLIQYYNGEERAKGNILERFSAQQFPDLHSELNLSSLELGDSALYFCASSVGQGSNQPQHFGDGTRLSIL.

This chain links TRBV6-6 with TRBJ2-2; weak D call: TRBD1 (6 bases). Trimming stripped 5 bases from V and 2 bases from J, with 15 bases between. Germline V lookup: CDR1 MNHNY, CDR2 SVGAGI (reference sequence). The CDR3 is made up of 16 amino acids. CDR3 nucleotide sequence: TGTGCCAGCAGTCCTTTAATGGGGGCTAACACCGGGGAGCTGTTTTTT. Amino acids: CASSPLMGANTGELFF.

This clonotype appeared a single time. CDR3 coding DNA: TGTGCCAGCAGCCCCTGGACTAGTCAAGAGACCCAGTACTTC. The encoded protein is CASSPWTSQETQYF. The J gene is TRBJ2-5, the V gene TRBV3-1, with 7 nucleotides matching TRBD2. From germline, CDR1 is LGHDT and CDR2 YNNKEL (reference sequence). CDR3 length: 14 residues. Germline trimming cut 4 bases from V and 2 bases from J; bases unmatched to any gene: 4.

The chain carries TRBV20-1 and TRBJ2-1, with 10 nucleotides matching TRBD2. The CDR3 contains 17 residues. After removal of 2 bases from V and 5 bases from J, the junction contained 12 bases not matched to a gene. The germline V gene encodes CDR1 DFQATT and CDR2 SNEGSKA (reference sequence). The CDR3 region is CSARRVDSGRVDNEQFF. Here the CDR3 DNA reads TGCAGTGCTAGAAGGGTCGACAGCGGGAGGGTCGACAATGAGCAGTTCTTC.

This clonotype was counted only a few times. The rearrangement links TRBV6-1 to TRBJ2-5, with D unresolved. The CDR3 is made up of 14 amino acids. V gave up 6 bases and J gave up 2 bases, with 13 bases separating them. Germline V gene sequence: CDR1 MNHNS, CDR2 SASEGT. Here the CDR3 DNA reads TGTGCCAGCAGCAAGGAAGGGTATCAAGAGACCCAGTACTTC. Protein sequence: CASSKEGYQETQYF.

The CDR3 region has the DNA TGTGCCAGCAGCTTTCAAGCGGGGGGCTCCTACAATGAGCAGTTCTTC. Its translation is CASSFQAGGSYNEQFF. V is TRBV11-2 and J is TRBJ2-1; 9 bases fit TRBD2. In germline, CDR1 is SGHAT, CDR2 FQNNGV. Trimming took 3 bases from V and 0 from J; bases not matched to a gene: 3. The CDR3 extends over 16 amino acids.

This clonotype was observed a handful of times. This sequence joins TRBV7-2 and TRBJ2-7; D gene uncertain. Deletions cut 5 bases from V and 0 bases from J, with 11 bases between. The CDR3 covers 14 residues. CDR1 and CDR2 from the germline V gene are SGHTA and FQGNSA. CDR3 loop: CASSPRWSSYEQYF. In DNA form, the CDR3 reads TGTGCCAGCAGCCCTCGATGGAGCTCCTACGAGCAGTACTTC.

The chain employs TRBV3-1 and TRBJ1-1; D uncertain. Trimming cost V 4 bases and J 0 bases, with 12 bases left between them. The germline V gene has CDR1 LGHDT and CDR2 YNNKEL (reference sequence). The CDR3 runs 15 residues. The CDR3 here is CASSPETIMNTEAFF. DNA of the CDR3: TGTGCCAGCAGCCCAGAGACAATCATGAACACTGAAGCTTTCTTT.

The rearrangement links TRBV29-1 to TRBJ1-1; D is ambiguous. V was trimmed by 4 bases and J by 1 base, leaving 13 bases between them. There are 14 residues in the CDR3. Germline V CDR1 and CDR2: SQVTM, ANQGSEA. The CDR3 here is CSVVLRVTNTEAFF. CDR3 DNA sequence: TGCAGCGTTGTGCTCCGGGTCACGAACACTGAAGCTTTCTTT.

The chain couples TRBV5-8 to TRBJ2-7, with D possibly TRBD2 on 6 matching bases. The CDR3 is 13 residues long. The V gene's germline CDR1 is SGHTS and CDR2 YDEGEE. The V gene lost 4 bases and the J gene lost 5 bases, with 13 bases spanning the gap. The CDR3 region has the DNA TGTGCCAGCAGCATGGGGGGACCTAACGAGCAGTACTTC. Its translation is CASSMGGPNEQYF. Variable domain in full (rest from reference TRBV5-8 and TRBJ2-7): EAGVTQSPTHLIKTRGQQATLRCSPISGHTSVYWYQQALGLGLQFLLWYDEGEERNRGNFPPRFSGRQFPNYSSELNVNALELEDSALYLCASSMGGPNEQYFGPGTRLTVT.

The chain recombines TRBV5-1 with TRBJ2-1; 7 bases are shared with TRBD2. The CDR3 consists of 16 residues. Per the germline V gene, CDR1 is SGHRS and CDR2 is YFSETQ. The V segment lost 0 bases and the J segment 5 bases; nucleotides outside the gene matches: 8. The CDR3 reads CASSLELASGNNEQFF. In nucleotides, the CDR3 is TGCGCCAGCAGCTTGGAGTTGGCTAGCGGCAACAATGAGCAGTTCTTC.

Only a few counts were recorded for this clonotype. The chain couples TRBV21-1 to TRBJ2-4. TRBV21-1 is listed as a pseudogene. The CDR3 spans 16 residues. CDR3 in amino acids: CASGYSTYLAKNIQYF. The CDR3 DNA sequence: TGTGCCAGCGGTTACTCGACTTACTTAGCCAAAAACATTCAGTACTTC.

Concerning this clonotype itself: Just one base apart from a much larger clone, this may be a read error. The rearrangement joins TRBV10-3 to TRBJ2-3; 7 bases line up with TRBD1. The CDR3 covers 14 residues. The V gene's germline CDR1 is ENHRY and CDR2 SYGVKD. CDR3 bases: TGTGCCATCAGTCCGGGACAGTCCACAGATACGCGGTATTTT. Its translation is CAISPGQSTDTRYF.

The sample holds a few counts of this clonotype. The CDR3 loop reads CSALTSLGYNEQFF. As DNA, the CDR3 is TGCAGTGCTTTGACTAGCTTGGGTTACAATGAGCAGTTCTTC. J is TRBJ2-1 and V is TRBV20-1; 7 positions agree with TRBD2. Germline lookup yields CDR1 DFQATT and CDR2 SNEGSKA (reference sequence). V lost 5 bases, J lost 4 bases, and 8 bases stayed unmatched. This CDR3 has 14 residues.

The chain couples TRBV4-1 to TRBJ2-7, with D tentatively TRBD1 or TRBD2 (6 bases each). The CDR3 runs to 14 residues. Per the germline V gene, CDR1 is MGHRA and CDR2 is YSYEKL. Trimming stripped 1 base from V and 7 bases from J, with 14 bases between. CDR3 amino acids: CASSQAWGAGEQYF. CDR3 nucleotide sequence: TGCGCCAGCAGCCAAGCGTGGGGGGCAGGTGAGCAGTACTTC.

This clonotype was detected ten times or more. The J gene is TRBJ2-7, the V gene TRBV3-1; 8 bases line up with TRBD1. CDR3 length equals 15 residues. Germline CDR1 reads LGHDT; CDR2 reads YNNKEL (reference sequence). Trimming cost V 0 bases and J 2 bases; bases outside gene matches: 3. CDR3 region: CASSQEVTGAYEQYF. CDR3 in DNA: TGTGCCAGCAGCCAAGAGGTGACAGGGGCCTACGAGCAGTACTTC.

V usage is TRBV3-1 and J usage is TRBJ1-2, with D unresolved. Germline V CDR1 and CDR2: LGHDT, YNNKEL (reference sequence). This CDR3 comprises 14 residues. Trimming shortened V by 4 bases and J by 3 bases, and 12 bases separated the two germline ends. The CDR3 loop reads CASSPTWEDYGYTF. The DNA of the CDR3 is TGTGCCAGCAGCCCCACTTGGGAGGACTATGGCTACACCTTC.

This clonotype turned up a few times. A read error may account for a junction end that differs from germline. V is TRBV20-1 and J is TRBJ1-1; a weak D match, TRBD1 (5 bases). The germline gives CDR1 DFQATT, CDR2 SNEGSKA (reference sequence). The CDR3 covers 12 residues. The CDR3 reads CNARSGGTEAFF. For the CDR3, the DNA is TGCAATGCTAGATCCGGGGGGACTGAAGCTTTCTTT.

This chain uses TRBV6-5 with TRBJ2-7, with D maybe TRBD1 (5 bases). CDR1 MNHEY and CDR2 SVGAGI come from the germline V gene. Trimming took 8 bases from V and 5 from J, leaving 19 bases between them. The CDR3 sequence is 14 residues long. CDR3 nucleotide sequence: TGTGCCAGCGGTGCCCAAGGGGTTGGCGACGAGCAGTACTTC. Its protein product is CASGAQGVGDEQYF.

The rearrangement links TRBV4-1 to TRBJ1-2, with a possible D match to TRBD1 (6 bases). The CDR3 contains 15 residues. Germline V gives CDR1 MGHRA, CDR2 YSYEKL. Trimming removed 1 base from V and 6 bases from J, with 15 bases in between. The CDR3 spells CASSQGVSEGDGYTF. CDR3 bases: TGCGCCAGCAGCCAAGGTGTTTCGGAGGGGGATGGCTACACCTTC.